The rows below give T cell receptor beta chains drawn from one sample of a study of blood T cell repertoires in COVID-19. Assay used: immunoSEQ multiplex PCR; TCRdb lists only in-frame clones, some missing. The sample has roughly 300,000 clones; approximately 90% are singletons. Sequencing input: PBMCs or T cells enriched from blood (not recorded which). The source is a woman in her thirties or forties with acute COVID-19. CDR3s include the opening cysteine and the closing phenylalanine or tryptophan. The D gene is left open where the match is weak. Clone size, where shown, is once, few, many, or a class for clones that have expanded.

abundance: -
d_gene: -
j_gene: TRBJ2-7
v_gene: TRBV7-2
CDR3nt: TGTGCCAGCAGCTTAGGGGGGCCGCTAGAGCAGTACTTC
CDR3aa: CASSLGGPLEQYF

abundance: once
d_gene: -
j_gene: TRBJ1-6
v_gene: TRBV3-1/TRBV3-2
CDR3nt: TGTGCCAGCAGCGAAGTCTGGGTAGAGGTATTCGGTTCACCCCTCCACTTT
CDR3aa: CASSEVWVEVFGSPLHF

abundance: -
d_gene: TRBD1
j_gene: TRBJ1-1
v_gene: TRBV27
CDR3nt: TGTGCCAGCGGCGACAGGGGGAATGGGATGAACACTGAAGCTTTCTTT
CDR3aa: CASGDRGNGMNTEAFF

abundance: few
d_gene: -
j_gene: TRBJ2-5
v_gene: TRBV5-5
CDR3nt: TGTGCCAGCAGCTTGGCAGGTACAGAGACCCAGTACTTC
CDR3aa: CASSLAGTETQYF

abundance: -
d_gene: TRBD2
j_gene: TRBJ2-7
v_gene: TRBV3-1/TRBV3-2
CDR3nt: TGTGCCAGCAGCCATTTTAGGTATTCGGGGGGGGCCCCGACGAACTACGAGCAGTACTTC
CDR3aa: CASSHFRYSGGAPTNYEQYF

abundance: -
d_gene: -
j_gene: TRBJ1-3
v_gene: TRBV30
CDR3nt: TGTGCCTGGAGTGGTCCAGGGCGCAGCTCTGGAAACACCATATATTTT
CDR3aa: CAWSGPGRSSGNTIYF

abundance: -
d_gene: TRBD1
j_gene: TRBJ1-1
v_gene: TRBV15
CDR3nt: TGTGCCACCAGCCCGACAGGGGTTGAAGGTGAAGCTTTCTTT
CDR3aa: CATSPTGVEGEAFF

abundance: -
d_gene: TRBD2
j_gene: TRBJ2-3
v_gene: TRBV11-1
CDR3nt: TGTGCCAGCAGCATCGGGAGGGCGGGCACAGATACGCAGTATTTT
CDR3aa: CASSIGRAGTDTQYF

abundance: -
d_gene: TRBD2
j_gene: TRBJ2-3
v_gene: TRBV6-5
CDR3nt: TGTGCCAGCAGTATGACTAGCGGGCCTCGGGATACGCAGTATTTT
CDR3aa: CASSMTSGPRDTQYF

abundance: -
d_gene: TRBD1
j_gene: TRBJ1-1
v_gene: TRBV4-1
CDR3nt: TGCGCCAGCAGCCCCTTCGGACAGGGGGCAGGGGGGACTGAAGCTTTCTTT
CDR3aa: CASSPFGQGAGGTEAFF

abundance: -
d_gene: -
j_gene: TRBJ2-3
v_gene: TRBV7-2
CDR3nt: TGTGCCAGCAGCGCCCCTGCGGAGCGCACAGATACGCAGTATTTT
CDR3aa: CASSAPAERTDTQYF

abundance: -
d_gene: TRBD1
j_gene: TRBJ2-1
v_gene: TRBV18
CDR3nt: TGTGCCAGCTCACCCCAGGGACAGCCACGCGACAATGAGCAGTTCTTC
CDR3aa: CASSPQGQPRDNEQFF

abundance: few
d_gene: -
j_gene: TRBJ2-2
v_gene: TRBV21-1
CDR3nt: TGTGCCAGCAGCACGACAGGGCTGGACACCGGGGAGCTGTTTTTT
CDR3aa: CASSTTGLDTGELFF

abundance: -
d_gene: -
j_gene: TRBJ1-4
v_gene: TRBV6-5
CDR3nt: TGTGCCAGCAGTTTGACACGTAATGAAAAACTGTTTTTT
CDR3aa: CASSLTRNEKLFF

abundance: -
d_gene: -
j_gene: TRBJ2-5
v_gene: TRBV24-1
CDR3nt: TGTGCCACCAGTGATCCTGGGAGAGCCCGGGGGGAGACCCAGTACTTC
CDR3aa: CATSDPGRARGETQYF

abundance: -
d_gene: -
j_gene: TRBJ2-2
v_gene: TRBV5-4
CDR3nt: TGTGCCAGCAGCTTTGATTCACGAGCCGGGGAGCTGTTTTTT
CDR3aa: CASSFDSRAGELFF

abundance: once
d_gene: -
j_gene: TRBJ1-1
v_gene: TRBV9
CDR3nt: TGTGCCAGCAGCCCAACAATGAACACTGAAGCTTTCTTT
CDR3aa: CASSPTMNTEAFF

abundance: -
d_gene: -
j_gene: TRBJ2-3
v_gene: TRBV7-3
CDR3nt: TGTGCCAGCAGCAACCAGGGTGGTGGCACAGATACGCAGTATTTT
CDR3aa: CASSNQGGGTDTQYF

abundance: -
d_gene: -
j_gene: TRBJ1-1
v_gene: TRBV29-1
CDR3nt: TGCAGCGTTGAAATTATAGGCGGCGCTGAAGCTTTCTTT
CDR3aa: CSVEIIGGAEAFF

abundance: -
d_gene: -
j_gene: TRBJ2-5
v_gene: TRBV6-2/TRBV6-3
CDR3nt: TGTGCCAGCAGTTTGACAGGGAGGCAAGAGACCCAGTACTTC
CDR3aa: CASSLTGRQETQYF

abundance: -
d_gene: -
j_gene: TRBJ2-7
v_gene: TRBV5-1
CDR3nt: TGCGCCAGCAGCTTGGTCGCCGGGTCTGTGGGCGAGCAGTACTTC
CDR3aa: CASSLVAGSVGEQYF

abundance: -
d_gene: TRBD1
j_gene: TRBJ1-6
v_gene: TRBV5-4
CDR3nt: TGTGCCAGCAGCTTCGGACAGGGAGAGTCACCCCTCCACTTT
CDR3aa: CASSFGQGESPLHF

abundance: few
d_gene: TRBD2
j_gene: TRBJ2-7
v_gene: TRBV3-1/TRBV3-2
CDR3nt: TGTGCCAGCACCCGGACTAGCGCATGGACATACGAGCAGTACTTC
CDR3aa: CASTRTSAWTYEQYF

abundance: -
d_gene: -
j_gene: TRBJ2-5
v_gene: TRBV5-1
CDR3nt: TGCGCCAGCAGCTATGTTGGGGGGGCTGGAGAGACCCAGTACTTC
CDR3aa: CASSYVGGAGETQYF

abundance: -
d_gene: -
j_gene: TRBJ2-7
v_gene: TRBV5-4
CDR3nt: TGTGCCAGCAGCTTGGCCCCCCCTCACTTACGCTCCTACGAGCAGTACTTC
CDR3aa: CASSLAPPHLRSYEQYF